A selection of T cell receptor beta chains follows, all from one sample in a study of T cells in Graves' hyperthyroidism and ophthalmopathy. A single record per CDR3 protein comes from TCRdb applying MiXCR to the multiplex PCR reads. The sample holds approximately 560,000 distinct CDR3 sequences, about a sixth seen once. Source material: blood. The receptors originated from a woman aged 25-40 years with Graves' hyperthyroidism. CDR3s include the opening cysteine and the closing phenylalanine or tryptophan. A D gene is named only where the DNA matches it firmly. Not all rows give a size; the values are once, few, many and, for expanded clones, a class.

TRBV12-3/TRBV12-4	TRBJ2-5	many	.	TGTGCCAGCAGCTTAGGCCACCAAGAGACCCAGTACTTC	CASSLGHQETQYF
TRBV6-4	TRBJ2-3	.	TRBD2	TGTGCCAGCAGTCGTATAGCGGGAGCAAGCACAGATACGCAGTATTTT	CASSRIAGASTDTQYF
TRBV7-6	TRBJ2-7	few	TRBD2	TGTGCCAGCCTTTTGCGGGAGATCTACGAGCAGTACTTC	CASLLREIYEQYF
TRBV10-2	TRBJ2-7	many	TRBD2	TGCGCCAGCAGTGGGGACCTAGCGGGGACCTACGAGCAGTACTTC	CASSGDLAGTYEQYF
TRBV6-5	TRBJ2-7	few	TRBD2	TGTGCCAGCAGTTCGAGCGGGAGTCGATACGAGCAGTACTTC	CASSSSGSRYEQYF
TRBV10-3	TRBJ2-7	many	TRBD1	TGTGCCATCATGGACAGGATCAACGAGCAGTACTTC	CAIMDRINEQYF
TRBV5-6	TRBJ1-2	.	TRBD1	TGTGCCAGCAGCTACGGGACAGGGGGGATCTATGGCTACACCTTC	CASSYGTGGIYGYTF
TRBV28	TRBJ2-3	.	TRBD2	TGTGCCAGCAGTATCCTAGCGGGAGTAGTAGCAGATACGCAGTATTTT	CASSILAGVVADTQYF
TRBV19	TRBJ2-4	.	TRBD1	TGTGCCAGTAGTCCTAGGACAGGGGGCGGTGAAAACATTCAGTACTTC	CASSPRTGGGENIQYF
TRBV6-1	TRBJ2-3	few	TRBD2	TGTGCCAGCAGAAGGGACTACAACACAGATACGCAGTATTTT	CASRRDYNTDTQYF
TRBV12-3/TRBV12-4	TRBJ1-1	.	.	TGTGCCAGCAGTTTCAGCCATGGGGTAGCTTTCTTT	CASSFSHGVAFF
TRBV6-1	TRBJ2-3	many	TRBD1	TGTGCCAGCAGAAACGGACAGGGGTGGTCAGATACGCAGTATTTT	CASRNGQGWSDTQYF
TRBV4-2	TRBJ2-3	.	TRBD2	TGTGCCAGCAGCCATGTATCTAGCGGGAGTCAAGATACGCAGTATTTT	CASSHVSSGSQDTQYF
TRBV12-3/TRBV12-4	TRBJ2-1	many	.	TGTGCCAGCAGTTTAATTAGCGTCGGTGAGCAGTTCTTC	CASSLISVGEQFF
TRBV12-3/TRBV12-4	TRBJ2-1	few	.	TGTGCCAGCAGTTCAACCGGGACTCCAAGATTCAATGAGCAGTTCTTC	CASSSTGTPRFNEQFF
TRBV2	TRBJ2-1	many	.	TGTGCCAGCAGCGGGCTGGGCAATGAGCAGTTCTTC	CASSGLGNEQFF
TRBV30	TRBJ1-5	few	.	TGTGCCTGGAGTGTACAAGGGCAGCCGAATCAGCCCCAGCATTTT	CAWSVQGQPNQPQHF
TRBV6-9	TRBJ2-1	.	.	TGTGCCAGTAGTTGGCGTGGGGGCAATGAGCAGTTCTTC	CASSWRGGNEQFF
TRBV10-1	TRBJ2-5	few	.	TGCGCCAGCAGTGAGTCTGGGAGGGAGACCCAGTACTTC	CASSESGRETQYF
TRBV2	TRBJ1-1	many	.	TGTGCCAGCAGTGACCAGGGATTGAACACTGAAGCTTTCTTT	CASSDQGLNTEAFF
TRBV27	TRBJ2-3	many	.	TGTGCCAGCAGTTTAGGCGGGATGTTGACAGATACGCAGTATTTT	CASSLGGMLTDTQYF
TRBV11-3	TRBJ1-1	.	.	TGTACCAGCAGCTTAGATGGGGTGAACACTGAAGCTTTCTTT	CTSSLDGVNTEAFF
TRBV10-2	TRBJ2-6	many	.	TGCGCCAGCAGTGAGTATGGCAGCCACTCTGGGGCCAACGTCCTGACTTTC	CASSEYGSHSGANVLTF
TRBV24-1	TRBJ2-7	.	.	TGTGCCACCAGTGATTTGGCGCGGGTGGGGCTGGCCTACGAGCAGTACTTC	CATSDLARVGLAYEQYF
TRBV20-1	TRBJ2-1	few	TRBD2	TGCAGTGCTAGGTACGGGAGGGCCGAGAATGAGCAGTTCTTC	CSARYGRAENEQFF
TRBV20-1	TRBJ2-3	.	TRBD2	TGCAGTGCTGCCTGGGCTAGCGGTGACACAGATACGCAGTATTTT	CSAAWASGDTDTQYF
TRBV28	TRBJ2-1	many	.	TGTGCCAGCAGTCCCCGTGCCTTGGGCACAAGATTGTTCTTC	CASSPRALGTRLFF
TRBV6-1	TRBJ2-1	few	.	TGTGCCAGCAGTAGGACTCGCTCCTACAATGAGCAGTTCTTC	CASSRTRSYNEQFF
TRBV20-1	TRBJ2-3	many	TRBD2	TGCAGTGCTAGAGATCTAGCGGGAGACACAGATACGCAGTATTTT	CSARDLAGDTDTQYF
TRBV3-1	TRBJ1-2	many	.	TGTGCCAGCAGCCAAGATTTTTCGAGGGACTATGGCTACACCTTC	CASSQDFSRDYGYTF
TRBV4-2	TRBJ2-3	many	TRBD1	TGTGCCAGCAGCCAACAGGACAGGGCCGTGGGAACGCAGTATTTT	CASSQQDRAVGTQYF
TRBV6-1	TRBJ2-7	few	TRBD2	TGTGCCAGCAAACGGGCTAGCGGGAGTTACGAGCAGTACTTC	CASKRASGSYEQYF
TRBV27	TRBJ1-3	.	.	TGTGCCAGCAAACAAGGGGGGGCTTCTGGAAACACCATATATTTT	CASKQGGASGNTIYF
TRBV19	TRBJ2-3	.	TRBD1	TGTGCCAGCACGACGGGACAGGAGGCAGATACGCAGTATTTT	CASTTGQEADTQYF
TRBV6-1	TRBJ2-7	.	.	TGTGCCAGCAGTCAGACAGCGGACTCCTACGAGCAGTACTTC	CASSQTADSYEQYF
TRBV2	TRBJ2-7	few	.	TGTGCCAGCAAAGAAGAGGGTGGGGGTTCCTACGAGCAGTACTTC	CASKEEGGGSYEQYF
TRBV27	TRBJ2-2	few	.	TGTGCCAGCAGTTTTGATCCGGCGAACACCGGGGAGCTGTTTTTT	CASSFDPANTGELFF
TRBV6-2/TRBV6-3	TRBJ2-2	.	.	TGTGCCCTTCCTAGGGAGAACACCGGGGAGCTGTTTTTT	CALPRENTGELFF
TRBV7-2	TRBJ1-5	many	TRBD1	TGTGCCAGCAGCCTAATACAGGGGGTAGGTCAGCCCCAGCATTTT	CASSLIQGVGQPQHF
TRBV5-1	TRBJ2-3	many	.	TGCGCCAGCAGCTTGAAGACAGGCAAAAACACAGATACGCAGTATTTT	CASSLKTGKNTDTQYF
TRBV20-1	TRBJ2-3	.	.	TGCAGTGCTAGAGTCGGCAGAAAGGTTGGGAATACGCAGTATTTT	CSARVGRKVGNTQYF
TRBV30	TRBJ2-3	many	TRBD2	TGTGCCTGGAGTGCTAGCGGGAGTTTCTGGGATACGCAGTATTTT	CAWSASGSFWDTQYF
TRBV12-3/TRBV12-4	TRBJ1-2	many	.	TGTGCCAGCAGCGAATCGACAGTATATGGCTACACCTTC	CASSESTVYGYTF
TRBV3-1	TRBJ1-2	many	.	TGTGCCAGCAGCTGGGACGCGTCCAACTATGGCTACACCTTC	CASSWDASNYGYTF
TRBV5-1	TRBJ2-1	.	.	TGCGCCAGCACCGAGATGGCCTCCTACAATGAGCAGTTCTTC	CASTEMASYNEQFF
TRBV6-1	TRBJ2-2	.	.	TGTGCCAGCAGTGTTCAGTCGAAAATCACCGGGGAGCTGTTTTTT	CASSVQSKITGELFF